This entry lists 30 T cell receptor beta chains sequenced from one sample in a study of shared clonotypes between healthy human individuals. The assay was immunoSEQ multiplex PCR, and TCRdb's table has in-frame clones only and misses some. The sample carries around 2.5 million clones, approximately 93% recorded once. Material for sequencing was naive CD4+ T cells from PBMCs. Subset given: CD45RA+ positively selected. The receptors derive from a man between 18 and 35 years old in good health. Some clones in this sample may be carry-over from other donors' samples.

This CDR3 is CASSLGQNSNQPQHF. The CDR3 coding sequence is TGTGCCAGCAGCTTGGGTCAGAATAGCAATCAGCCCCAGCATTTT. This rearrangement joins TRBV5-5 to TRBJ1-5; unclear D gene. V was pared by 0 bases and J by 0 bases, with 7 bases between. The CDR3 is 15 amino acids. CDR1 SGHKS and CDR2 YYEKEE come from the germline V gene (reference sequence).

The J gene is TRBJ2-7, the V gene TRBV11-1; 7 nucleotides agree with TRBD1. The CDR3 runs to 13 residues. V shed 5 bases and J 5 bases; nucleotides not matched to a gene: 6. Germline V CDR1 and CDR2: SGHAT, FQDESV (reference sequence). The CDR3 spells CASSLRDSHEQYF. DNA for the CDR3: TGTGCCAGCAGCCTCCGGGACAGTCACGAGCAGTACTTC.

This clone was counted between two and nine times. The chain uses TRBV7-3 and TRBJ1-1; 7 positions match TRBD1. The germline V gene has CDR1 SGHTA and CDR2 FQGTGA. The CDR3 is 13 residues long. With 9 bases clipped from V and 4 bases from J, the junction kept 8 bases outside the gene matches. The CDR3: CASSKTGSTEAFF. As DNA, the CDR3 is TGTGCCAGTTCTAAGACAGGGAGCACTGAAGCTTTCTTT.

Comments on this clone: The sample holds other DNA sequences that translate to the same CDR3. The V gene is TRBV19, the J gene TRBJ2-5; a weak D match, TRBD1 (6 bases). V was trimmed by 2 bases and J by 1 base, leaving 8 bases between them. Germline CDR1 is LNHDA and CDR2 is SQIVND (reference sequence). The CDR3 is 14 residues long. The CDR3 DNA follows: TGTGCCAGTAGTATAAGGACAGCCCAAGAGACCCAGTACTTC. It encodes CASSIRTAQETQYF.

The chain uses TRBV27 and TRBJ1-4; D perhaps matches TRBD1 (5 bases). The ends were cut back, 3 bases at V and 7 bases at J, with 24 bases in the middle. The CDR3 covers 18 residues. Germline-derived CDR1 and CDR2 are MNHEY and SMNVEV (reference sequence). The CDR3: CASSLGPGGTGFGEKLFF. As DNA, the CDR3 is TGTGCCAGCAGTTTGGGACCGGGGGGAACGGGTTTCGGTGAAAAACTGTTTTTT.

With respect to this clone: The identical CDR3 is also encoded by other nucleotide sequences in the sample. CDR3 sequence: CASSPTGSGNTIYF. The DNA for the CDR3 is TGTGCCAGCAGCCCGACAGGGTCTGGAAACACCATATATTTT. The chain recombines TRBV7-3 with TRBJ1-3; 7 bases agree with TRBD1. Per the germline V gene, CDR1 is SGHTA and CDR2 is FQGTGA. The CDR3 totals 14 residues. J gave up 1 base and V 5 bases, and 2 bases lay outside the gene matches.

This chain connects TRBV6-5 to TRBJ2-7; D possibly matches TRBD1 or TRBD2 (5 bases each). The ends were cut back, 10 bases at V and 0 bases at J, with 10 bases in the middle. CDR1 and CDR2 from the germline V gene are MNHEY and SVGAGI. The CDR3 is 12 amino acids. The CDR3 is CATRDGSYEQYF. The CDR3 nucleotides are TGTGCCACCAGGGACGGCTCCTACGAGCAGTACTTC.

V usage is TRBV7-3 and J usage is TRBJ2-1; maybe TRBD2 (5 bases). The germline V gene has CDR1 SGHTA and CDR2 FQGTGA. Trimming removed 2 bases from V and 2 bases from J, with 10 bases in between. The CDR3 runs 15 residues. The CDR3 DNA reads TGTGCCAGCAGCTTATCGCGGGCCGCCTACAATGAGCAGTTCTTC. Protein: CASSLSRAAYNEQFF.

The chain is built from TRBV7-6 and TRBJ1-1; the match to TRBD1 covers 9 bases. CDR3 size: 13 residues. Germline V gives CDR1 SGHVS, CDR2 FNYEAQ. After removal of 5 bases from V and 8 bases from J, the junction contained 6 bases not matched to a gene. The CDR3 here is CASSQTGGREAFF. CDR3 coding DNA: TGTGCCAGCAGCCAGACAGGGGGTAGAGAAGCTTTCTTT.

The rearrangement joins TRBV18 to TRBJ1-1; 8 nucleotides agree with TRBD1. Germline V lookup: CDR1 KGHSH, CDR2 LQKENI. With V trimmed by 4 bases and J by 0 bases, 7 bases remained unmatched. This CDR3 is 16 amino acids long. The DNA for the CDR3 is TGTGCCAGCTCACAGGGACAGGCGATGTTGAACACTGAAGCTTTCTTT. Translated: CASSQGQAMLNTEAFF.

The chain joins TRBV11-2 to TRBJ1-1; D uncertain. Germline lookup yields CDR1 SGHAT and CDR2 FQNNGV. The CDR3 sequence is 14 residues long. Trimming removed 3 bases at V and 1 base at J, with 9 bases between. The DNA for the CDR3 is TGTGCCAGCAGCTTGAGTGATGGGAACACTGAAGCTTTCTTT. It yields the protein CASSLSDGNTEAFF.

This chain links TRBV11-1 with TRBJ1-1; D uncertain. Trimming cost V 5 bases and J 5 bases, with 12 bases left between them. The germline V gene has CDR1 SGHAT and CDR2 FQDESV (reference sequence). This CDR3 contains 13 residues. CDR3 DNA: TGTGCCAGCAGCCCTGAGGCTAGGACTGAAGCTTTCTTT. Translating it yields CASSPEARTEAFF.

The chain couples TRBV30 to TRBJ1-3, with D unresolved. Germline CDR1 GTSNPN, CDR2 SVGIG (reference sequence). Trimming cost V 0 bases and J 0 bases, with 12 bases left between them. The CDR3 consists of 16 residues. This chain's CDR3 is CAWSVHWLGSGNTIYF. The CDR3 bases are TGTGCCTGGAGTGTACATTGGTTGGGCTCTGGAAACACCATATATTTT.

This sequence joins TRBV5-1 and TRBJ2-1; no clear D gene. V dropped 0 bases and J dropped 4 bases, with 8 bases sitting between them. The V gene's germline CDR1 is SGHRS and CDR2 YFSETQ. This CDR3 region has 14 residues. CDR3 sequence (DNA): TGCGCCAGCAGCTTGGTCTCGAGATACAATGAGCAGTTCTTC. This gives the protein CASSLVSRYNEQFF. The complete variable domain, with remaining parts taken from reference TRBV5-1 and TRBJ2-1, reads KAGVTQTPRYLIKTRGQQVTLSCSPISGHRSVSWYQQTPGQGLQFLFEYFSETQRNKGNFPGRFSGRQFSNSRSEMNVSTLELGDSALYLCASSLVSRYNEQFFGPGTRLTVL.

The V and J genes are TRBV5-1 and TRBJ2-5, with TRBD2 matching 7 bases. CDR3 size: 14 residues. Losses at the gene ends were 3 bases for V and 5 bases for J; bases not matched to a gene: 7. The germline gives CDR1 SGHRS, CDR2 YFSETQ. The CDR3 DNA follows: TGCGCCAGCAGCTCGCCGGGAGGTTCGGAGACCCAGTACTTC. Its translation: CASSSPGGSETQYF.

The V call is TRBV5-4, the J call TRBJ1-1; D gene ambiguous. Trimming removed 4 bases at V and 0 bases at J, with 16 bases between. The CDR3 loop spans 16 amino acids. CDR1 and CDR2 (germline): SGHNT, YYREEE (reference sequence). CDR3 sequence reads: CASSPRAGKMNTEAFF. The CDR3, as DNA: TGTGCCAGCAGCCCGAGGGCCGGGAAAATGAACACTGAAGCTTTCTTT.

This clone was observed once. The chain recombines TRBV5-6 with TRBJ2-1; 9 bases align to TRBD1. Germline lookup yields CDR1 SGHDT and CDR2 YYEEEE. V was pared by 0 bases and J by 7 bases, with 8 bases of the junction left unmatched. The CDR3 runs 16 residues. The CDR3 loop reads CASSLEQGAGRNEQFF. The CDR3, as DNA: TGTGCCAGCAGCTTGGAACAGGGGGCGGGAAGAAATGAGCAGTTCTTC.

Concerning this clone: Other DNA sequences in the same sample also yield this CDR3. J is TRBJ2-2 and V is TRBV7-3; a weak D match, TRBD1 (5 bases). V lost 2 bases and J lost 1, with 8 bases in between. CDR1 and CDR2 (germline): SGHTA, FQGTGA. The CDR3 has 15 amino acids. This CDR3 reads CASSLRGQNTGELFF. CDR3 in DNA: TGTGCCAGCAGCTTACGCGGACAGAACACCGGGGAGCTGTTTTTT.

This clone has just one count. J is TRBJ1-1 and V is TRBV28, with 9 bases lining up with TRBD1. Germline V gene sequence: CDR1 MDHEN, CDR2 SYDVKM. The CDR3 is 14 residues long. J was trimmed by 9 bases and V by 6 bases; bases with no gene match: 11. This CDR3 reads CASSLRGYRGQAFF. CDR3 nucleotides: TGTGCCAGCAGCCTGAGAGGATACAGGGGGCAAGCTTTCTTT.

The chain couples TRBV5-1 to TRBJ2-3, with D perhaps TRBD2 (5 bases). The CDR3 is made up of 17 amino acids. The germline V gene encodes CDR1 SGHRS and CDR2 YFSETQ. V was cut by 0 bases and J by 2 bases, with 16 bases left in between. In nucleotides, the CDR3 is TGCGCCAGCAGCTTGGGGTGGCTAGCTAGCTTCACAGATACGCAGTATTTT. Protein sequence: CASSLGWLASFTDTQYF.

This chain uses TRBV7-2 with TRBJ2-2; 7 bases line up with TRBD2. The CDR3 sequence is 14 residues long. Germline V CDR1 and CDR2: SGHTA, FQGNSA. Trimming took 9 bases from V and 2 from J; bases not matched to a gene: 6. This chain's CDR3 is CARSIAGNTGELFF. CDR3 sequence (DNA): TGTGCCAGGTCCATAGCGGGTAACACCGGGGAGCTGTTTTTT. Full variable domain (rest looked up from reference TRBV7-2 and TRBJ2-2): GAGVSQSPSNKVTEKGKDVELRCDPISGHTALYWYRQSLGQGLEFLIYFQGNSAPDKSGLPSDRFSAERTGGSVSTLTIQRTQQEDSAVYLCARSIAGNTGELFFGEGSRLTVL.

The chain carries TRBV7-2 and TRBJ2-7; 11 nucleotides line up with TRBD2. This CDR3 is 16 amino acids long. V lost 4 bases and J lost 3; bases outside the gene matches: 8. Germline V CDR1 and CDR2: SGHTA, FQGNSA. CDR3 coding DNA: TGTGCCAGCAGCTACAATCTAGCGGGAGGTCACTACGAGCAGTACTTC. Amino acid sequence: CASSYNLAGGHYEQYF.

The chain carries TRBV5-1 and TRBJ1-5; D might be TRBD1 (5 bases). CDR3 length: 14 amino acids. The V end was cut by 2 bases, the J end by 8 bases, with 14 bases between. From germline, CDR1 is SGHRS and CDR2 YFSETQ. The CDR3 is CASSFGGEWEPQHF. The CDR3 DNA is TGCGCCAGCAGCTTTGGGGGGGAGTGGGAGCCCCAGCATTTT. Full variable domain (outside the CDR3, taken from reference TRBV5-1 and TRBJ1-5): KAGVTQTPRYLIKTRGQQVTLSCSPISGHRSVSWYQQTPGQGLQFLFEYFSETQRNKGNFPGRFSGRQFSNSRSEMNVSTLELGDSALYLCASSFGGEWEPQHFGDGTRLSIL.

The rearrangement links TRBV6-1 to TRBJ2-3; no clear D. The germline CDR1 and CDR2 sequences are MNHNS and SASEGT. This CDR3 is built from 14 residues. V shed 4 bases and J shed 6 bases, with 14 bases lying between them. CDR3 amino acids: CASSGLAHLDTQYF. The CDR3 nucleotides are TGTGCCAGCAGTGGACTGGCCCACCTTGATACGCAGTATTTT.

Turning to this clone: Different DNA sequences within this sample yield the same CDR3. The chain has TRBV29-1 and TRBJ2-5, with no clear D. V lost 3 bases, J lost 1 base, and 6 bases lay in between. This CDR3 comprises 12 residues. Germline loops: CDR1 SQVTM, CDR2 ANQGSEA. CDR3 in DNA: TGCAGCGTTGATCCTGGCCAAGAGACCCAGTACTTC. It codes for CSVDPGQETQYF.

This chain connects TRBV19 to TRBJ2-7; D assignment may be TRBD1 or TRBD2 (5 bases each). Germline V gene data show CDR1 as LNHDA and CDR2 as SQIVND (reference sequence). Trimming took 5 bases from V and 2 from J, leaving 16 bases between them. The CDR3 covers 15 residues. CDR3 sequence: CASSFGAGFTYEQYF. The CDR3 region has the DNA TGTGCCAGTAGTTTCGGGGCGGGCTTTACCTACGAGCAGTACTTC.

The genes are TRBV29-1 and TRBJ2-1, with D maybe TRBD2 (5 bases). CDR1 and CDR2 from the germline V gene are SQVTM and ANQGSEA. The length of the CDR3 is 12 residues. Trimming removed 2 bases from V and 15 bases from J, with 17 bases in between. DNA for the CDR3: TGCAGCGTTGAAACCGCCGGGGAGTCGGGGTTCTTC. Amino acids: CSVETAGESGFF.

The chain uses TRBV6-6 and TRBJ2-2, with 7 bases matching TRBD2. The V gene end was trimmed by 6 bases and the J gene end by 5 bases; junction bases not matched to a gene: 6. CDR1 is MNHNY, CDR2 SVGAGI, per germline (reference sequence). The CDR3 has 14 amino acids. The CDR3 sequence is CASRHRRGTGELFF. DNA of the CDR3: TGTGCCAGCAGACACCGGCGGGGGACCGGGGAGCTGTTTTTT.

The chain employs TRBV13 and TRBJ2-3, with 9 bases aligning to TRBD2. Germline V gives CDR1 PRHDT, CDR2 FYEKMQ (reference sequence). Germline trimming cut 6 bases from V and 4 bases from J; bases unmatched to any gene: 8. The CDR3 length is 15 residues. The CDR3 spells CASRVREGRPDTQYF. The DNA of the CDR3 is TGTGCCAGCAGGGTGCGGGAGGGCCGACCAGATACGCAGTATTTT.

The rearrangement uses TRBV25-1 and TRBJ1-1; D not resolved. This CDR3 comprises 12 residues. CDR1 MGHDK and CDR2 SYGVNS come from the germline V gene. The V and J ends lost 4 bases and 8 bases respectively, with 11 bases between them. DNA of the CDR3: TGTGCCAGCAGTGCTGGATATGCCGAAGCTTTCTTT. Translated, it gives CASSAGYAEAFF.